Listed here are 23 T cell receptor beta chains from one sample, sequenced in a study of cytomegalovirus exposure and HLA in healthy donors. PCR involved 60 Vbeta and 13 Jbeta primers. Libraries were prepared by immunoSEQ multiplex PCR; TCRdb keeps only in-frame clonotypes and omits some of them. The sample yields around 190,000 clones, roughly 74% seen once. Sequencing was performed on PBMCs. The receptor set was obtained from a woman aged 25 to 39 in good health and CMV-seropositive.

The chain recombines TRBV7-2 with TRBJ2-3, with 7 positions matching TRBD2. CDR3 size: 18 residues. Trimming at V came to 1 base and at J to 2 bases, leaving 12 bases not matched to a gene. Germline V lookup: CDR1 SGHTA, CDR2 FQGNSA. The CDR3: CASSLEAPLLAVTDTQYF. The DNA of the CDR3 is TGTGCCAGCAGCTTAGAAGCCCCTCTTCTAGCGGTCACAGATACGCAGTATTTT.

The J gene is TRBJ2-7, the V gene TRBV5-4, with 9 bases matching TRBD1. Germline lookup yields CDR1 SGHNT and CDR2 YYREEE (reference sequence). This CDR3 contains 16 residues. The ends lost 0 bases at V and 4 bases at J; junction bases unmatched: 8. CDR3 sequence reads: CASSLGPGTGTYEQYF. CDR3 sequence (DNA): TGTGCCAGCAGCTTGGGCCCCGGGACAGGGACTTACGAGCAGTACTTC.

The CDR3 DNA follows: TGCGCCAGCAGCTTGCGACAGGGCACGGCCAACGTCCTGACTTTC. The encoded protein is CASSLRQGTANVLTF. The chain combines TRBV5-1 with TRBJ2-6, with 7 bases matching TRBD1. Germline lookup yields CDR1 SGHRS and CDR2 YFSETQ. This CDR3 has 15 residues. Unmatched junction bases numbered 4, after V lost 1 base and J lost 6 bases.

The rearrangement joins TRBV5-1 to TRBJ1-2, with D perhaps matching TRBD1 (5 bases). Germline CDR1 and CDR2: SGHRS and YFSETQ. The CDR3 spans 14 residues. V was cut by 7 bases and J by 6 bases, with 19 bases left in between. The CDR3 sequence: CASSGETGRDGYTF. The CDR3, as DNA: TGCGCCAGCTCGGGGGAAACAGGCCGGGATGGCTACACCTTC.

The J gene is TRBJ2-7, the V gene TRBV21-1; TRBD2 is taken as the D call from the table, unchecked against the DNA. TRBV21-1 is listed as a pseudogene. The length of the CDR3 is 16 residues. The CDR3 reads CASSPETLGDDHEQYF. Written as DNA, the CDR3 is TGTGCCAGCAGCCCGGAAACCCTGGGAGATGACCACGAGCAGTACTTC.

This clone was recorded once. The chain carries TRBV4-3 and TRBJ2-2, with TRBD2 identical over 7 bases. Germline CDR1 reads LGHNA; CDR2 reads YSLEER. V was pared by 7 bases and J by 0 bases, with 8 bases of the junction left unmatched. The CDR3 is 16 residues long. The CDR3 here is CASTPWGLSNTGELFF. The CDR3 DNA sequence: TGCGCCAGCACCCCCTGGGGACTATCGAACACCGGGGAGCTGTTTTTT.

The rearrangement joins TRBV28 to TRBJ1-5; D uncertain. Trimming took 5 bases from V and 1 from J, leaving 3 bases between them. The length of the CDR3 is 12 residues. CDR1 and CDR2 (germline): MDHEN, SYDVKM. Here the CDR3 DNA reads TGTGCCAGCAGTCCGAGCAATCAGCCCCAGCATTTT. Amino acid sequence: CASSPSNQPQHF.

V usage is TRBV6-1 and J usage is TRBJ2-5; D is unclear. The J call is doubtful: the DNA matches TRBJ2-7 better. This CDR3 has 14 amino acids. The germline gives CDR1 MNHNS, CDR2 SASEGT. CDR3 protein: CASTHRGGSYEQYF. As DNA, the CDR3 is TGTGCCAGCACCCACCGAGGCGGCTCCTACGAGCAGTACTTC.

This chain joins TRBV7-9 and TRBJ1-1, with unresolved D. Germline V gene lookup returns CDR1 SEHNR and CDR2 FQNEAQ (reference sequence). The CDR3 runs to 15 residues. The V end lost 1 base, the J end lost 2 bases, and 11 bases lay between the germline ends. DNA of the CDR3: TGTGCCAGCAGCTTAGACGTAACAGTAAACACTGAAGCTTTCTTT. As protein: CASSLDVTVNTEAFF.

This sequence joins TRBV7-2 and TRBJ2-1; 7 bases line up with TRBD2. After removal of 5 bases from V and 2 bases from J, the junction contained 6 bases not matched to a gene. This CDR3 is built from 15 residues. Germline CDR1 and CDR2: SGHTA and FQGNSA. The chain's CDR3 is CASSPPSGPYNEQFF. The CDR3, as DNA: TGTGCCAGCAGCCCACCTAGCGGACCCTACAATGAGCAGTTCTTC.

The chain combines TRBV7-9 with TRBJ1-1; 10 bases are a match to TRBD1. The germline CDR1 and CDR2 sequences are SEHNR and FQNEAQ (reference sequence). The length of the CDR3 is 15 residues. Trimming at V came to 1 base and at J to 5 bases, leaving 4 bases not matched to a gene. The CDR3 DNA sequence: TGTGCCAGCAGCTTAGGACAGGGGGCGAAGACTGAAGCTTTCTTT. Translating gives CASSLGQGAKTEAFF.

This chain links TRBV6-5 with TRBJ1-3, with D tentatively TRBD1 (5 bases). Germline assignment: CDR1 MNHEY and CDR2 SVGAGI. This CDR3 spans 15 amino acids. The ends were cut back, 4 bases at V and 4 bases at J, with 14 bases in the middle. The CDR3 DNA follows: TGTGCCAGCAGTTGCGGATCCGGGGGAGGAAACACCATATATTTT. The encoded protein is CASSCGSGGGNTIYF.

The chain is built from TRBV4-1 and TRBJ1-6; 8 positions agree with TRBD1. V was clipped by 1 base and J by 1 base; unmatched bases: 9. This CDR3 is 19 amino acids long. Germline V gives CDR1 MGHRA, CDR2 YSYEKL. The CDR3 is CASSQGDSGGRSYNSPLHF. In DNA form, the CDR3 reads TGCGCCAGCAGCCAAGGGGACTCAGGGGGCAGGTCCTATAATTCACCCCTCCACTTT.

The chain combines TRBV14 with TRBJ2-5, with D tentatively TRBD2 (6 bases). This CDR3 has 16 residues. The V and J ends lost 1 base and 1 base respectively, with 13 bases between them. Germline V gives CDR1 SGHDN, CDR2 FVKESK. As DNA, the CDR3 is TGTGCCAGCAGCCAAGCGAGGAGGGCCTTCCAAGAGACCCAGTACTTC. Translation gives CASSQARRAFQETQYF.

V usage is TRBV10-3 and J usage is TRBJ2-3; TRBD2 matches 15 bases. Losses at the gene ends were 2 bases for V and 5 bases for J; bases not matched to a gene: 2. The CDR3 consists of 16 residues. CDR1 and CDR2 (germline): ENHRY, SYGVKD. Here the CDR3 DNA reads TGTGCCATCAGTGAGGTGGGACTAGCGGGAGGAGATACGCAGTATTTT. Protein sequence: CAISEVGLAGGDTQYF.

The V and J genes are TRBV7-2 and TRBJ2-3; 10 bases agree with TRBD2. Losses at the gene ends were 0 bases for V and 6 bases for J; bases not matched to a gene: 3. The CDR3 is made up of 15 amino acids. Per the germline V gene, CDR1 is SGHTA and CDR2 is FQGNSA. CDR3 loop: CASSLAAGGWDTQYF. CDR3 DNA: TGTGCCAGCAGCTTAGCAGCGGGAGGGTGGGATACGCAGTATTTT.

V is TRBV28 and J is TRBJ2-5; 11 nucleotides match TRBD2. Germline loops: CDR1 MDHEN, CDR2 SYDVKM. There are 15 residues in the CDR3. J lost 3 bases, V lost 2 bases, and 2 bases had no gene match. The CDR3 DNA follows: TGTGCCAGCAGTTTACAACTAGCGGGAGAAGAGACCCAGTACTTC. It codes for CASSLQLAGEETQYF. Full variable domain (outside the CDR3, taken from reference TRBV28 and TRBJ2-5): DVKVTQSSRYLVKRTGEKVFLECVQDMDHENMFWYRQDPGLGLRLIYFSYDVKMKEKGDIPEGYSVSREKKERFSLILESASTNQTSMYLCASSLQLAGEETQYFGPGTRLLVL.

This rearrangement joins TRBV18 to TRBJ2-2; 9 bases fit TRBD1. From germline, CDR1 is KGHSH and CDR2 LQKENI. The CDR3 extends over 15 amino acids. V dropped 4 bases and J dropped 4; count of bases not matched to a gene: 4. Written as DNA, the CDR3 is TGTGCCAGCTCACAACAGGGGGCGGCCACCGGGGAGCTGTTTTTT. Amino acids: CASSQQGAATGELFF.

This chain joins TRBV23-1 and TRBJ2-1; 11 bases align to TRBD2. TRBV23-1 has ORF status, its function being uncertain. The CDR3 sequence is 17 residues long. The ends lost 2 bases at V and 5 bases at J; junction bases unmatched: 8. The CDR3 reads CASSQRKPSGRNNEQFF. The CDR3 coding sequence is TGCGCCAGCAGTCAAAGGAAGCCTAGCGGGAGGAACAATGAGCAGTTCTTC.

The chain carries TRBV5-1 and TRBJ2-1, with TRBD2 identical over 11 bases. The CDR3 consists of 17 residues. CDR1 and CDR2 (germline): SGHRS, YFSETQ. V shed 0 bases and J 7 bases; nucleotides not matched to a gene: 9. CDR3 region: CASSLAPTSGSMNEQFF. The CDR3 coding sequence is TGCGCCAGCAGCTTGGCCCCCACTAGCGGGAGTATGAATGAGCAGTTCTTC. The full variable domain, completed using reference TRBV5-1 and TRBJ2-1, is KAGVTQTPRYLIKTRGQQVTLSCSPISGHRSVSWYQQTPGQGLQFLFEYFSETQRNKGNFPGRFSGRQFSNSRSEMNVSTLELGDSALYLCASSLAPTSGSMNEQFFGPGTRLTVL.

The gene calls are TRBV9 and TRBJ2-7, with TRBD2 matching over 8 bases. Germline lookup yields CDR1 SGDLS and CDR2 YYNGEE. The CDR3 consists of 14 residues. Trimming removed 3 bases from V and 0 bases from J; junction bases left unmatched: 2. The CDR3, as DNA: TGTGCCAGCAGCGCCGGGGGGGTCTCCTACGAGCAGTACTTC. Protein product: CASSAGGVSYEQYF.

V and J are TRBV5-4 and TRBJ1-1; D is unclear. Germline assignment: CDR1 SGHNT and CDR2 YYREEE (reference sequence). CDR3 length: 13 amino acids. V was clipped by 6 bases and J by 3 bases, with 12 bases between them. This CDR3 reads CASTPSSDTEAFF. For the CDR3, the DNA is TGTGCCAGCACCCCCTCCTCCGACACTGAAGCTTTCTTT.

This clone was seen a few times. This sequence joins TRBV4-1 and TRBJ1-1; D might be TRBD1 (6 bases). The CDR3 loop spans 15 amino acids. Germline CDR1 MGHRA, CDR2 YSYEKL. V lost 0 bases and J lost 0, with 8 bases in between. In DNA form, the CDR3 reads TGCGCCAGCAGCCAAGAGGGGACATTGAACACTGAAGCTTTCTTT. Residues: CASSQEGTLNTEAFF.